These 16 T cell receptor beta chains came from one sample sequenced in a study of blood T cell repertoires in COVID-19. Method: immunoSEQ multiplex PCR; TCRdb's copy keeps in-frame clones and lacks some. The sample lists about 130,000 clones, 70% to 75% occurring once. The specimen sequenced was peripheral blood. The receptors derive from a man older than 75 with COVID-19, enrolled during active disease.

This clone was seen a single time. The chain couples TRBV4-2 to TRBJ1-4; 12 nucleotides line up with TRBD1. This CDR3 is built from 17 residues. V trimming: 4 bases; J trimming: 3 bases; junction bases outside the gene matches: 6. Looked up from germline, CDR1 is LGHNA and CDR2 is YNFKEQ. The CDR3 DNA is TGTGCCAGCAGCCCCCGGGACAGGGGGCCGTCTAATGAAAAACTGTTTTTT. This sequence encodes CASSPRDRGPSNEKLFF.

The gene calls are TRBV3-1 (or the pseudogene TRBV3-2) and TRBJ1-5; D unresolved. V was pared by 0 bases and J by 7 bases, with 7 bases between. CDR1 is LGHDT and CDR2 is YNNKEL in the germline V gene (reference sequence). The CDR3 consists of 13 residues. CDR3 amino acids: CASSQEGDQPQHF. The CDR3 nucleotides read TGTGCCAGCAGCCAAGAGGGAGACCAGCCCCAGCATTTT.

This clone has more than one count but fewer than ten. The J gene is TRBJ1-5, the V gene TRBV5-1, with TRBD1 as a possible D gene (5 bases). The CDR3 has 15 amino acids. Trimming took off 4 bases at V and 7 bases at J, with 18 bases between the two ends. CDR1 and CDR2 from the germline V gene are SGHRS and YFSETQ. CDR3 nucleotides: TGCGCCAGCAGCCCCGGGACGGGAGTCCGCCAGCCCCAGCATTTT. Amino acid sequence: CASSPGTGVRQPQHF.

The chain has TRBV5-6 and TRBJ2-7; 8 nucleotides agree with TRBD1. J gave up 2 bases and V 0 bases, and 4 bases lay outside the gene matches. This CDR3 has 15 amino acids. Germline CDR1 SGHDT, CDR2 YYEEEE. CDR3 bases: TGTGCCAGCAGCTTGGGGGGACAGGTAACCTACGAGCAGTACTTC. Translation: CASSLGGQVTYEQYF.

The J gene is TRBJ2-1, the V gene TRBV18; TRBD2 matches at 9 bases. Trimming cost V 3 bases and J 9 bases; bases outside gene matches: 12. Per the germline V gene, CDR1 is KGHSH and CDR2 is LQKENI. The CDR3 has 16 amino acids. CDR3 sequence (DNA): TGTGCCAGCTCACCGGCCTCTAGCGGGAAGAATGGTGAGCAGTTCTTC. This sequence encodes CASSPASSGKNGEQFF.

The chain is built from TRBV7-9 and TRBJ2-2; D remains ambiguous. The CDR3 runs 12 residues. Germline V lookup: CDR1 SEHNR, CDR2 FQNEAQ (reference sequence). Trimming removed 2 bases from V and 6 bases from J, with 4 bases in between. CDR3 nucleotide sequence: TGTGCCAGCAGCTTATATCCCGGGGAGCTGTTTTTT. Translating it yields CASSLYPGELFF.

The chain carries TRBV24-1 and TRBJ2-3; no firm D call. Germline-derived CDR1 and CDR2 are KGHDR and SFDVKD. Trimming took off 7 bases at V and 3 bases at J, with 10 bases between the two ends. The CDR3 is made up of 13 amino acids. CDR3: CATRNSGTDTQYF. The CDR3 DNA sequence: TGTGCCACCAGGAACTCAGGTACAGATACGCAGTATTTT.

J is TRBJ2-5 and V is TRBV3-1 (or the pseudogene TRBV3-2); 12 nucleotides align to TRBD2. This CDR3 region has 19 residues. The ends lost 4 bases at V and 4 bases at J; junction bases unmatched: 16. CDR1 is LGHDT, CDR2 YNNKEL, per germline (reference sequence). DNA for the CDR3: TGTGCCAGCAGCCGGAACCTCCTCCCGGCTAGCGGGAGGGGAGAGACCCAGTACTTC. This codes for CASSRNLLPASGRGETQYF.

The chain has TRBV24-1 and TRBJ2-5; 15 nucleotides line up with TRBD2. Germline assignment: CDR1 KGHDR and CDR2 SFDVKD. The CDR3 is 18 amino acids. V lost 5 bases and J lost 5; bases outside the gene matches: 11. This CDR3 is CATSASGLAGGLRETQYF. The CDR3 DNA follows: TGTGCCACCAGTGCCTCCGGACTAGCGGGAGGGCTTAGGGAGACCCAGTACTTC.

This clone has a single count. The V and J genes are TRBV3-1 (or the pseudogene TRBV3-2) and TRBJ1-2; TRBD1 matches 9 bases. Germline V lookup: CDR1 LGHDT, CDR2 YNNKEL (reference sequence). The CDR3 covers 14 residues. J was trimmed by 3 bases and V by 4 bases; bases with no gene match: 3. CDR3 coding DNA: TGTGCCAGCAGCCGCCGGACAGGGGACTATGGCTACACCTTC. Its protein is CASSRRTGDYGYTF.

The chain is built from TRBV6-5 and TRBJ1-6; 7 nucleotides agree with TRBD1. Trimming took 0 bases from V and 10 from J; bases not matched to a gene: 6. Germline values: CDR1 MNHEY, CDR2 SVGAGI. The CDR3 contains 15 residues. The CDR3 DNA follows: TGTGCCAGCAGTTACTCAGGGCAGGGGGAATCACCCCTCCACTTT. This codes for CASSYSGQGESPLHF.

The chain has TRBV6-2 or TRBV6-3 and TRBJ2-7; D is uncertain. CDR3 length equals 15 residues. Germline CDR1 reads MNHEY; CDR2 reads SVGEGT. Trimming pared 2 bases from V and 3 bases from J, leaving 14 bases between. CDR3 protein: CASSYGHSESYEQYF. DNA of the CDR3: TGTGCCAGCAGTTACGGCCATTCGGAGAGCTACGAGCAGTACTTC.

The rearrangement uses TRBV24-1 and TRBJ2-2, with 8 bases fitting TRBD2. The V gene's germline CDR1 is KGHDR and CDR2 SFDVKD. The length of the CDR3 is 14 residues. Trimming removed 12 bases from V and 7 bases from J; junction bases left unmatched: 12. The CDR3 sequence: CASQQAGVDGELFF. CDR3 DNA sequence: TGTGCCTCCCAGCAAGCGGGAGTGGACGGGGAGCTGTTTTTT.

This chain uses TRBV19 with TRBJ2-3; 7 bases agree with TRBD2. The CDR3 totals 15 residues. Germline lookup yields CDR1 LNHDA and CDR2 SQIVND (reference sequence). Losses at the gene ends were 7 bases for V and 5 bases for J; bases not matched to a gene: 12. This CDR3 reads CASKIGLAVGDTQYF. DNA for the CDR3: TGTGCCAGTAAAATTGGTCTAGCGGTAGGAGATACGCAGTATTTT.

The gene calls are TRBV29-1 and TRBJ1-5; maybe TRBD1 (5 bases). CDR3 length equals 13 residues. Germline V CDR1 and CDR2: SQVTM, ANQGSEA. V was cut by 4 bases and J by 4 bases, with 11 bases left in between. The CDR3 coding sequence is TGCAGCGTTGGGGGGGAAGGAAATCAGCCCCAGCATTTT. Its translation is CSVGGEGNQPQHF.

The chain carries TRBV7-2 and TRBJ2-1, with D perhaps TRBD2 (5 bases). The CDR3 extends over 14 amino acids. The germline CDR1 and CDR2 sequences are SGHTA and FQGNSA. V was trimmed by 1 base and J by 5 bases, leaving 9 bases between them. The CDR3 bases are TGTGCCAGCAGCTTAGTAGGAGGCAACAATGAGCAGTTCTTC. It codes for CASSLVGGNNEQFF.